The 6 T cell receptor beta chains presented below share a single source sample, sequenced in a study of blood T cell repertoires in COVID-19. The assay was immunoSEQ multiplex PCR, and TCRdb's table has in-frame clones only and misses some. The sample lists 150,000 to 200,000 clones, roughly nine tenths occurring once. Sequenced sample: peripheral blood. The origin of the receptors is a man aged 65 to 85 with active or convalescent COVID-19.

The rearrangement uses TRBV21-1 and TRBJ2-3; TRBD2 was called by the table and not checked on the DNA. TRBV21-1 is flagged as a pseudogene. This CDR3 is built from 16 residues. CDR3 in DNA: TGTGCCAGCAGCTCTTTGGCGGGAGGGTACACAGATACGCAGTATTTT. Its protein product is CASSSLAGGYTDTQYF.

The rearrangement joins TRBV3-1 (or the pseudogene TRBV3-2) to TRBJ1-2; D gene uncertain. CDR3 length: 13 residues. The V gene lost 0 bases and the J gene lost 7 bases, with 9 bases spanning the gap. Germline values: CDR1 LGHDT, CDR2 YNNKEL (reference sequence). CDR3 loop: CASSQERLAGYTF. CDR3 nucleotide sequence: TGTGCCAGCAGCCAAGAACGTCTGGCTGGCTACACCTTC.

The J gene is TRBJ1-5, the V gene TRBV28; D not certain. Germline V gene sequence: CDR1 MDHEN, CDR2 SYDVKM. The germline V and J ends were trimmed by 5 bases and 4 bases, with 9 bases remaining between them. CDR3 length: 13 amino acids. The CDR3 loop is CASSPSRNQPQHF. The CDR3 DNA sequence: TGTGCCAGCAGTCCCTCGAGAAATCAGCCCCAGCATTTT. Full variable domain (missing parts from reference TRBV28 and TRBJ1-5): DVKVTQSSRYLVKRTGEKVFLECVQDMDHENMFWYRQDPGLGLRLIYFSYDVKMKEKGDIPEGYSVSREKKERFSLILESASTNQTSMYLCASSPSRNQPQHFGDGTRLSIL.

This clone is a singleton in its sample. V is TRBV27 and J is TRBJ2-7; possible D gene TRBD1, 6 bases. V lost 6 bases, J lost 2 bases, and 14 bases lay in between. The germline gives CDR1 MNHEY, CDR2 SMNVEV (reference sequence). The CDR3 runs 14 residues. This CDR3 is CASRLNTGTYEQYF. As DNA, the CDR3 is TGTGCCAGCAGATTGAATACAGGGACCTACGAGCAGTACTTC.

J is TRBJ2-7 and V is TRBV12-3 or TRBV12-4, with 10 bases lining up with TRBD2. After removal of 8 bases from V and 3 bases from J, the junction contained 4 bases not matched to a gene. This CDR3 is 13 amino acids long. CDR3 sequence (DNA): TGTGCCAGCCAGACTAGCGGGTTCTACGAGCAGTACTTC. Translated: CASQTSGFYEQYF.

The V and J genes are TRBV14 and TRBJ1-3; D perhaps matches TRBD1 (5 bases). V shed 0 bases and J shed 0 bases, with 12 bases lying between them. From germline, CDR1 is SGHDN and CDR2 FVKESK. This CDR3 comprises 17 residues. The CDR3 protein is CASSQDSGPYSGNTIYF. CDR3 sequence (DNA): TGTGCCAGCAGCCAAGATTCAGGGCCCTACTCTGGAAACACCATATATTTT.